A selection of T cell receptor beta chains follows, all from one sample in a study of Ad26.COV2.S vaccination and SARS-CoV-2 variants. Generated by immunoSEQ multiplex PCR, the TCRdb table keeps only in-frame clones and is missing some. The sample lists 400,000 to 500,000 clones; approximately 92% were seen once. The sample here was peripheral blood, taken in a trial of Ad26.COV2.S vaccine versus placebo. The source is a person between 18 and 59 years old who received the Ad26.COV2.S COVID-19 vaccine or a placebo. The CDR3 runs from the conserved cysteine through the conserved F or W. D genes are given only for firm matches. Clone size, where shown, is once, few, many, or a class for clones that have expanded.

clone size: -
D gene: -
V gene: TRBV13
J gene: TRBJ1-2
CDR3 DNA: TGTGCCAGCAGCTCCCGGTTTGGTGGCTACACCTTC
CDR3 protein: CASSSRFGGYTF

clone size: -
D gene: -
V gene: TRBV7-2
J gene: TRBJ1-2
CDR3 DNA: TGTGCCAGCAGCCCTGGGCTCTATGGCTACACCTTC
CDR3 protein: CASSPGLYGYTF

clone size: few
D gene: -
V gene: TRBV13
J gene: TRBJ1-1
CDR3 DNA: TGTGCCAGCAGCCGCACGGGTGAAGGCACTGAAGCTTTCTTT
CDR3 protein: CASSRTGEGTEAFF

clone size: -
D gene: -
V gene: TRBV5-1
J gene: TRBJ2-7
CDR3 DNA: TGCGCCAGCAGACGGACACCAACCTACGAGCAGTACTTC
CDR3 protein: CASRRTPTYEQYF

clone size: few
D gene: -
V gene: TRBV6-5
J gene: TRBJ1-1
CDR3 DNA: TGTGCCAGCAGTAACCAACCCACTGAAGCTTTCTTT
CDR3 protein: CASSNQPTEAFF

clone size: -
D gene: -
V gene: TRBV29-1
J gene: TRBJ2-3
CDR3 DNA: TGCAGCGTTGAGCGGGGTTCTAGCACAGATACGCAGTATTTT
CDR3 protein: CSVERGSSTDTQYF

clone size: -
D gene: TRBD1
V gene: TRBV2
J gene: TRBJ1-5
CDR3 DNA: TGTGCCAGCAGTGCCGACAGGGGGCCGCGAAGCAATCAGCCCCAGCATTTT
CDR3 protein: CASSADRGPRSNQPQHF

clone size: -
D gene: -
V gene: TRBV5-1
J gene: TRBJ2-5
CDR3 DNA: TGCGCCAGCAGCATTCGACAAGAGACCCAGTACTTC
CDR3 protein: CASSIRQETQYF

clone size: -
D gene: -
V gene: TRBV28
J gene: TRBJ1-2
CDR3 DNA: TGTGCCAGCAGGCTCACGCTTCTCGGTTATGGCTACACCTTC
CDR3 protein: CASRLTLLGYGYTF

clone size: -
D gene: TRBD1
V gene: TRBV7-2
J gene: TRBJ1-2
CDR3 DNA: TGTGCCAGCAGCTCCGGGACAGCGTATGGCTACACCTTC
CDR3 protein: CASSSGTAYGYTF

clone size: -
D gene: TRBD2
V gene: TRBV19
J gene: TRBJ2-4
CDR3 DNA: TGTGCCAGTAGTTTTAGCGGGAGGGCCCTCTTGGCCAAAAACATTCAGTACTTC
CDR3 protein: CASSFSGRALLAKNIQYF

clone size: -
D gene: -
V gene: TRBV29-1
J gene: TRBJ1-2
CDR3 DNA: TGCAGCGTCCTTCGGGTTAACTATGGCTACACCTTC
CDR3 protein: CSVLRVNYGYTF

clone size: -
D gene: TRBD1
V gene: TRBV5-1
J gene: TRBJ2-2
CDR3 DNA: TGCGCCAGCAGCTCCTGGGGACAGACCGACACCGGGGAGCTGTTTTTT
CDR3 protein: CASSSWGQTDTGELFF

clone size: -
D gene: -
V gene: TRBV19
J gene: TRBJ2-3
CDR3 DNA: TGTGCCAGTAGTATCCGGGGGACAGATACGCAGTATTTT
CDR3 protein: CASSIRGTDTQYF

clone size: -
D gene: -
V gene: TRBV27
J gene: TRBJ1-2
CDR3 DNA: TGTGCCAGCAGTTTATCCGACGGGGGCTATGGCTACACCTTC
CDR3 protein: CASSLSDGGYGYTF

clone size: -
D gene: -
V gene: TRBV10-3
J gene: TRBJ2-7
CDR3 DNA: TGTGCCATCAGTGGGTCGCAGGGCGAGCAGTACTTC
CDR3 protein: CAISGSQGEQYF

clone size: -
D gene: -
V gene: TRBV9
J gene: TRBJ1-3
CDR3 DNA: TGTGCCAGCAGCGTAGAGGTGACCTTCTCTGGAAACACCATATATTTT
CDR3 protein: CASSVEVTFSGNTIYF

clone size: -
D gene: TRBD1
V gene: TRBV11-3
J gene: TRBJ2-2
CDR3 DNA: TGTGCCAGCAGGCGACAGGGGTCGTCCGGGGAGCTGTTTTTT
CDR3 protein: CASRRQGSSGELFF

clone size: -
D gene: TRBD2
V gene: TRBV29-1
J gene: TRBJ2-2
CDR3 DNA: TGCAGCGTTGAAACACGGCTAGCGGGGGCCGGGTACACCGGGGAGCTGTTTTTT
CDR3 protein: CSVETRLAGAGYTGELFF

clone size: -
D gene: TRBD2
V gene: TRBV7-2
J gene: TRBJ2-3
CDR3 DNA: TGTGCCAGCAGCTTAGCAGGGGAGGGTACGCAGTATTTT
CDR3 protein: CASSLAGEGTQYF

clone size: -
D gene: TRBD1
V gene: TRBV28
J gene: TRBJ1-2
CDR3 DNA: TGTGCCAGCAGTTTAAAGACCGGGACAGGGGGTGGCTACACCTTC
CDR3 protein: CASSLKTGTGGGYTF

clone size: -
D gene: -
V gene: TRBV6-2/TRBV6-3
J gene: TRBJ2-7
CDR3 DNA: TGTGCCAGCAGACCTCGACAGCCTTACGAGCAGTACTTC
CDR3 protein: CASRPRQPYEQYF

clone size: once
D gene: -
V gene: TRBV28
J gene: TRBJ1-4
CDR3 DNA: TGTGCCAGCAGTTCCCCGGACGGTAATGAAAAACTGTTTTTT
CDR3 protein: CASSSPDGNEKLFF

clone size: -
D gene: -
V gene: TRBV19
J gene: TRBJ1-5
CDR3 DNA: TGTGCCAGTAGTATAGGGCGGGTGGGCAATCAGCCCCAGCATTTT
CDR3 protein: CASSIGRVGNQPQHF

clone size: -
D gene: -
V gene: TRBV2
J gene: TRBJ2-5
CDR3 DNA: TGTGCCAGCAGTGAAATGTACTTCGGGAATCGGGAAAAAGAGACCCAGTACTTC
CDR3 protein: CASSEMYFGNREKETQYF

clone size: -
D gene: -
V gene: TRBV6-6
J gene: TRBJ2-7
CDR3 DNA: TGTGCCAGCACTAAAGGGAGCTCCTACGAGCAGTACTTC
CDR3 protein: CASTKGSSYEQYF

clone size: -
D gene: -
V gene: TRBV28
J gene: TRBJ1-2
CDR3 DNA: TGTGCCAGCAGTTTTACTCTCCAAGCGGCGAACTATGGCTACACCTTC
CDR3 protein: CASSFTLQAANYGYTF

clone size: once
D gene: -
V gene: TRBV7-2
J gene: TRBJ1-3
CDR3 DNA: TGTGCCAGCAGCTTAGACAGCTCTGGAAACACCATATATTTT
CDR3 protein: CASSLDSSGNTIYF

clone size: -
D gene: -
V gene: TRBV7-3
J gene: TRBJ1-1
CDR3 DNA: TGTGCCAGCAGCTTAATCGGGGCCGGGACTGAAGCTTTCTTT
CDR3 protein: CASSLIGAGTEAFF

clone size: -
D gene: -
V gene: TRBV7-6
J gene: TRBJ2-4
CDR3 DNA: TGTGCCAGCAGCTTACGGGAAGGAGGGGGATCAGCCAAAAACATTCAGTACTTC
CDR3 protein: CASSLREGGGSAKNIQYF

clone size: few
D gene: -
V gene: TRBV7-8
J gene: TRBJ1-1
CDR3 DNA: TGTGCCAGCAGCTTATCTGGCAGGTTGAACACTGAAGCTTTCTTT
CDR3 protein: CASSLSGRLNTEAFF

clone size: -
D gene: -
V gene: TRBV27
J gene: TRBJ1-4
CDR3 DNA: TGTGCCAGCAGTTTACGTCGAAGGGGGGAAAAACTGTTTTTT
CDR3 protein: CASSLRRRGEKLFF

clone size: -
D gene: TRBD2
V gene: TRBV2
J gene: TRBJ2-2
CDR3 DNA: TGTGCCAGCAGGGCCGGGACTAGCAGTACCGGGGAGCTGTTTTTT
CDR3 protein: CASRAGTSSTGELFF

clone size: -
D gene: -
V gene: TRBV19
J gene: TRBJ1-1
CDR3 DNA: TGTGCCAGTAGTCCCGCAGGGGCCCTGAACACTGAAGCTTTCTTT
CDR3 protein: CASSPAGALNTEAFF

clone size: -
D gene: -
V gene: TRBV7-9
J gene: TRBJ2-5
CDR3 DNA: TGTGCCAGCAAAATGGGAGAGACCCAGTACTTC
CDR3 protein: CASKMGETQYF

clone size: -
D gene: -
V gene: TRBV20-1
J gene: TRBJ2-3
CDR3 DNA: TGCAGTGCTCTAGTAGATACGCAGTATTTT
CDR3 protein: CSALVDTQYF

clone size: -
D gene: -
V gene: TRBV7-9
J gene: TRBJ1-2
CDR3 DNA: TGTGCCAGCAGCGCCACAGTGCACAGCTATGGCTACACCTTC
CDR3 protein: CASSATVHSYGYTF

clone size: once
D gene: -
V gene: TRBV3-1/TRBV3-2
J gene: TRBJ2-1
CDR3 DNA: TGTGCCAGCAGCCAATCTGGACTGGGTAATGAGCAGTTCTTC
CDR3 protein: CASSQSGLGNEQFF

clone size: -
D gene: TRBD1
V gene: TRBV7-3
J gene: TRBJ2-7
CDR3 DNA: TGTGCCAGCAGCTTAAAGGGGACAGGGGGCTACGAGCAGTACTTC
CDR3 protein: CASSLKGTGGYEQYF

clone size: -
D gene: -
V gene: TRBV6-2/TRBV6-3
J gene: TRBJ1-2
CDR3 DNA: TGTGCCAGCAGTCCCTCGGCCTATGGCTACACCTTC
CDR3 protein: CASSPSAYGYTF